What follows are 13 T cell receptor beta chains derived from one specimen sequenced in a study of CD8 T cells in ankylosing spondylitis. TCRdb recomputed calls from the 5' RACE reads with MiXCR, one row per CDR3 protein. Of some 130,000 distinct CDR3 sequences in the sample, approximately 7.4% were seen once. Sequences were obtained from blood, either unsorted or a sorted T cell fraction (not recorded which). Receptors originate from a female donor with ankylosing spondylitis or in good health (not recorded which).

This clonotype was observed many times. The chain joins TRBV29-1 to TRBJ2-7; 8 positions match TRBD1. The CDR3 loop spans 14 amino acids. After removal of 7 bases from V and 2 bases from J, the junction contained 10 bases not matched to a gene. Germline CDR1 SQVTM, CDR2 ANQGSEA. In nucleotides, the CDR3 is TGCAGCGCTGCCAGGGGGCCCTATCCCTACGAGCAGTACTTC. It encodes CSAARGPYPYEQYF.

Ten or more counts support this clonotype. For the CDR3, the DNA is TGTGCCAGCAGTTTCAGTAAAGGGGGGGGGCAGCCCCAGCATTTT. Translation gives CASSFSKGGGQPQHF. This chain uses TRBV27 with TRBJ1-5; D perhaps matches TRBD1 (6 bases). This CDR3 region has 15 residues. CDR1 and CDR2 from the germline V gene are MNHEY and SMNVEV (reference sequence). V was trimmed by 3 bases and J by 7 bases, leaving 16 bases between them.

This clonotype appeared many times. V usage is TRBV12-3 or TRBV12-4 and J usage is TRBJ2-1, with D uncertain. The CDR3 consists of 15 residues. V lost 5 bases and J 8 bases, leaving 19 bases between the germline ends. In nucleotides, the CDR3 is TGTGCCAGCAGTCCCCAGGTGAAGGGAATCCATGAGCAGTTCTTC. The encoded protein is CASSPQVKGIHEQFF.

This clonotype was counted many times. This chain uses TRBV20-1 with TRBJ1-2; a possible D gene is TRBD1 (6 bases). Germline-derived CDR1 and CDR2 are DFQATT and SNEGSKA (reference sequence). The CDR3 extends over 13 amino acids. V was pared by 3 bases and J by 4 bases, with 12 bases between. The CDR3 loop is CSAREQGLYGYTF. Here the CDR3 DNA reads TGCAGTGCTAGGGAACAGGGACTCTATGGCTACACCTTC.

This clonotype has a count of ten or more. The chain recombines TRBV12-3 or TRBV12-4 with TRBJ1-5, with 9 bases that match TRBD1. The CDR3 covers 14 residues. After removal of 5 bases from V and 3 bases from J, the junction contained 2 bases not matched to a gene. The CDR3 loop reads CASSRQGVNQPQHF. CDR3 bases: TGTGCCAGCAGTCGACAGGGGGTCAATCAGCCCCAGCATTTT.

The chain links TRBV29-1 to TRBJ1-2; 9 bases are shared with TRBD1. This CDR3 is built from 14 residues. Germline V CDR1 and CDR2: SQVTM, ANQGSEA. The V segment lost 3 bases and the J segment 7 bases; nucleotides outside the gene matches: 9. CDR3 loop: CSVDAGTGWSGYTF. The DNA of the CDR3 is TGCAGCGTTGACGCCGGGACAGGGTGGAGTGGCTACACCTTC.

The sample holds many counts of this clonotype. CDR3 nucleotide sequence: TGTGCCAGCAGCGCCTCTGGTACGCAGTATTTT. It codes for CASSASGTQYF. The gene calls are TRBV2 and TRBJ2-3; no reliable D call. The germline V gene encodes CDR1 SNHLY and CDR2 FYNNEI. Trimming removed 6 bases at V and 8 bases at J, with 9 bases between. This CDR3 is built from 11 residues.

This clonotype was counted at least ten times. The DNA for the CDR3 is TGTGCCAGCAGCCAAGGGACTAGCGGGGGACAAGAGACCCAGTACTTC. Protein sequence: CASSQGTSGGQETQYF. The genes are TRBV3-1 and TRBJ2-5; TRBD2 agrees at 13 bases. In germline, CDR1 is LGHDT, CDR2 YNNKEL (reference sequence). This CDR3 is 16 amino acids long. V was clipped by 1 base and J by 2 bases; unmatched bases: 1.

The chain links TRBV20-1 to TRBJ1-1, with 7 bases lining up with TRBD1. This CDR3 contains 14 residues. Germline CDR1 DFQATT, CDR2 SNEGSKA (reference sequence). V shed 1 base, J shed 4 bases, and the junction held 6 bases outside the gene matches. The chain's CDR3 is CSARGQGMFTEAFF. The CDR3 DNA is TGCAGTGCTAGAGGACAGGGAATGTTCACTGAAGCTTTCTTT.

The sample holds many counts of this clonotype. This chain uses TRBV2 with TRBJ2-6; weak D call: TRBD1 (5 bases). The CDR3 length is 14 residues. Germline V gene lookup returns CDR1 SNHLY and CDR2 FYNNEI. The V end was cut by 8 bases, the J end by 0 bases, with 8 bases between. The DNA of the CDR3 is TGTGCCAGCCTACAGGACTCTGGGGCCAACGTCCTGACTTTC. Translating gives CASLQDSGANVLTF.

This chain connects TRBV19 to TRBJ1-2; the D gene is possibly TRBD1 (5 bases). CDR1 and CDR2 from the germline V gene are LNHDA and SQIVND (reference sequence). This CDR3 contains 13 residues. The V end lost 6 bases, the J end lost 7 bases, and 15 bases lay between the germline ends. CDR3 region: CASSYIQAPGYTF. The CDR3 nucleotides read TGTGCCAGTAGCTACATACAGGCTCCTGGCTACACCTTC.

This clonotype was observed a few times. The chain has TRBV7-2 and TRBJ1-5; no clear D gene. Germline assignment: CDR1 SGHTA and CDR2 FQGNSA. The length of the CDR3 is 15 residues. V lost 5 bases, J lost 0 bases, and 11 bases lay in between. This CDR3 reads CASSTGRDSNQPQHF. DNA of the CDR3: TGTGCCAGCAGCACTGGTCGGGATAGCAATCAGCCCCAGCATTTT. Drawing the rest from reference TRBV7-2 and TRBJ1-5, the complete variable domain is GAGVSQSPSNKVTEKGKDVELRCDPISGHTALYWYRQSLGQGLEFLIYFQGNSAPDKSGLPSDRFSAERTGGSVSTLTIQRTQQEDSAVYLCASSTGRDSNQPQHFGDGTRLSIL.

This clonotype has only a few counts. This may come from a read error, since a much larger clone is one base off. The gene calls are TRBV29-1 and TRBJ2-3; D is perhaps TRBD1 (5 bases). This CDR3 has 13 amino acids. Trimming took 3 bases from V and 0 from J, leaving 7 bases between them. The germline V gene has CDR1 SQVTM and CDR2 ANQGSEA. The CDR3 DNA sequence: TGCAGCGTTGACCCAGGGAGCACAGATACGCAGTATTTT. Its translation: CSVDPGSTDTQYF.